The 2 T cell receptor beta chains given below trace back to one sample, sequenced in a study of blood T cell dynamics during melanoma immunotherapy. Method: immunoSEQ multiplex PCR; TCRdb's copy keeps in-frame clones and lacks some. The table has about 7,000 clones, over 70% seen once. Time point: pre-treatment baseline. Material: blood, obtained from a patient treated with checkpoint blockade. The source is a human donor with melanoma. Some clones in this sample may be carry-over from other donors' samples.

The chain has TRBV27 and TRBJ1-4; 7 nucleotides agree with TRBD1. The CDR3 spans 15 residues. J was trimmed by 7 bases and V by 7 bases; bases with no gene match: 12. Germline CDR1 and CDR2: MNHEY and SMNVEV (reference sequence). For the CDR3, the DNA is TGTGCCAGCACAAGTCCGGGACAGAGGGGTGAAAAACTGTTTTTT. This sequence encodes CASTSPGQRGEKLFF.

The chain carries TRBV12-5 and TRBJ1-6; D unclear. The CDR3 contains 14 residues. Trimming removed 5 bases at V and 10 bases at J, with 15 bases between. Germline values: CDR1 LGHNT, CDR2 FRNRAP. The CDR3 sequence is CASGPVVGGSPLHF. DNA of the CDR3: TGTGCTAGTGGTCCGGTAGTCGGTGGCTCACCCCTCCACTTT.